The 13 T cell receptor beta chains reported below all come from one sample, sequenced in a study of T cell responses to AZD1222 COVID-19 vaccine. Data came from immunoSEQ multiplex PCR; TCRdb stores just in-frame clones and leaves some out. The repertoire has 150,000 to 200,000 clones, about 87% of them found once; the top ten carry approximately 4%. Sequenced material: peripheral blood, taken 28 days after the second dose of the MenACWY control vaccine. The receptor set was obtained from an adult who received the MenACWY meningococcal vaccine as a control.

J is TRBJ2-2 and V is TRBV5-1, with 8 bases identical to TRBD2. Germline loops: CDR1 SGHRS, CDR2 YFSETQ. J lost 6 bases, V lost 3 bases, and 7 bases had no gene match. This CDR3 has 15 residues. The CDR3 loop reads CASSSGTSPPGELFF. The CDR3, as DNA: TGCGCCAGCAGCTCCGGGACTAGTCCGCCCGGGGAGCTGTTTTTT.

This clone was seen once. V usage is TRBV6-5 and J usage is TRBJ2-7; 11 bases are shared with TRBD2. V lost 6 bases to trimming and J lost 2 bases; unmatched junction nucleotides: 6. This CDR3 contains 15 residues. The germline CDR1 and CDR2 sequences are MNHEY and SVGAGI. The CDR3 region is CASRTGTSGPYEQYF. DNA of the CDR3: TGTGCCAGCAGAACTGGGACTAGCGGACCCTACGAGCAGTACTTC.

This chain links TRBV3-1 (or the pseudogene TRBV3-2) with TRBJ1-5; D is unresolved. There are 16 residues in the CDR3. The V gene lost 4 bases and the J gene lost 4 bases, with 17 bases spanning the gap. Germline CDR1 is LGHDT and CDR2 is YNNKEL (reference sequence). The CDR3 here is CASSPLGSAKNQPQHF. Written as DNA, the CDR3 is TGTGCCAGCAGCCCCCTAGGTTCAGCGAAGAATCAGCCCCAGCATTTT.

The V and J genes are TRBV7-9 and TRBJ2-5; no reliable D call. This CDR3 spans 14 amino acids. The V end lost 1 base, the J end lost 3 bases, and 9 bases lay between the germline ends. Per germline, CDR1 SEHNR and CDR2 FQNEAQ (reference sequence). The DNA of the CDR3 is TGTGCCAGCAGCTTAGGGGTAGAAAAAGAGACCCAGTACTTC. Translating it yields CASSLGVEKETQYF.

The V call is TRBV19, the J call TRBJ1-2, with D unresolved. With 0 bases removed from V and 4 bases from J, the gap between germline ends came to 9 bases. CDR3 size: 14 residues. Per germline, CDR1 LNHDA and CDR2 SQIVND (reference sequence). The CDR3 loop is CASSIEDGGYGYTF. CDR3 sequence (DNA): TGTGCCAGTAGTATAGAAGACGGTGGCTATGGCTACACCTTC.

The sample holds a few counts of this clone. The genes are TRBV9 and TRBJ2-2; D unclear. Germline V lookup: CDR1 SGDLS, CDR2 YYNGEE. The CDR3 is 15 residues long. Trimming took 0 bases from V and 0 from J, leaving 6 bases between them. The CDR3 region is CASSVVGSNTGELFF. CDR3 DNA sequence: TGTGCCAGCAGCGTAGTAGGGTCGAACACCGGGGAGCTGTTTTTT.

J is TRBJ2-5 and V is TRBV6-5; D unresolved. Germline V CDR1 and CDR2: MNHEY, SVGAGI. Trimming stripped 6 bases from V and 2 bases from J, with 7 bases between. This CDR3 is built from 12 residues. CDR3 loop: CASRLGQETQYF. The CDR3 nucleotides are TGTGCCAGCAGGCTGGGTCAAGAGACCCAGTACTTC.

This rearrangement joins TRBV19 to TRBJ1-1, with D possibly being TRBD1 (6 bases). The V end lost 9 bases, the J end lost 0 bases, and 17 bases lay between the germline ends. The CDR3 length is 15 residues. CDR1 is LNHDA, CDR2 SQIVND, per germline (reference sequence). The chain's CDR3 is CASLHVQGMNTEAFF. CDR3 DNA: TGTGCCAGCCTACACGTACAGGGAATGAACACTGAAGCTTTCTTT.

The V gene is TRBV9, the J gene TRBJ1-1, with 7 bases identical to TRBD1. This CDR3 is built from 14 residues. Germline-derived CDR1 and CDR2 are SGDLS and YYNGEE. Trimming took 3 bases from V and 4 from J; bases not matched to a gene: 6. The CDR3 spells CASSAVQGSTEAFF. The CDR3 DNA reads TGTGCCAGCAGCGCAGTACAGGGGAGCACTGAAGCTTTCTTT.

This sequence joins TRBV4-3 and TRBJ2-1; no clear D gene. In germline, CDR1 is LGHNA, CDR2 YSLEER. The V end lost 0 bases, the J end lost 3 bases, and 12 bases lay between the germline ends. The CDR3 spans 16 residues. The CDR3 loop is CASSQDFSLFYNEQFF. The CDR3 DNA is TGCGCCAGCAGCCAAGATTTCTCCCTATTCTACAATGAGCAGTTCTTC.

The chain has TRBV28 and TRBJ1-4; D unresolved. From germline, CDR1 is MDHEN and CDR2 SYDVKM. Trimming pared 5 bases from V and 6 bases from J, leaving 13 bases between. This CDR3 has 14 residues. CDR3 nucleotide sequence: TGTGCCAGCAGTGAAACCACTGTGGATGAAAAACTGTTTTTT. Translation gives CASSETTVDEKLFF.

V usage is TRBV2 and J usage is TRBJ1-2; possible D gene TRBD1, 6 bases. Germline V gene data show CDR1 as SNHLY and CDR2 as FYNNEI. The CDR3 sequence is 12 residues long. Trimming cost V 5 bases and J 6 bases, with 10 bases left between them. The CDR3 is CASSFGGNGYTF. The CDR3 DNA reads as TGTGCCAGCAGTTTTGGGGGCAATGGCTACACCTTC.

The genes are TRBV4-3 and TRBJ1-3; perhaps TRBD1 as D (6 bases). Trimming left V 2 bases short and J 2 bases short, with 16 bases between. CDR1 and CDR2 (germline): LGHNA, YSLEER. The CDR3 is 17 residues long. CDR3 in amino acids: CASSQNFLRQAGNTIYF. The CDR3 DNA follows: TGCGCCAGCAGCCAAAATTTCCTTCGACAGGCTGGAAACACCATATATTTT.